Following are 27 T cell receptor beta chains from one sample sequenced in a study of CD8 T cells in Susac syndrome. RNA amounts of roughly 0.5 to 1 ug underwent reverse transcription with random hexamers. Each CDR3 protein is one row after TCRdb ran MiXCR on the immunoSEQ multiplex PCR reads. The table lists 95,000 to 150,000 distinct CDR3 sequences, less than 95% of them singletons. The specimen sequenced was CD4+ T cells from PBMCs. The source of these receptors is a human donor in good health.

The chain has TRBV24-1 and TRBJ2-5; D is tentatively TRBD1 or TRBD2 (6 bases each). V lost 3 bases and J lost 0, with 10 bases in between. CDR1 is KGHDR, CDR2 SFDVKD, per germline. The CDR3 runs 15 residues. CDR3 region: CATSDRRGDQETQYF. In nucleotides, the CDR3 is TGTGCCACCAGTGATCGGAGGGGGGACCAAGAGACCCAGTACTTC.

The V and J genes are TRBV6-5 and TRBJ1-5; tentatively, D is TRBD1 (5 bases). V lost 5 bases and J lost 3, with 14 bases in between. The CDR3 contains 15 residues. Germline-derived CDR1 and CDR2 are MNHEY and SVGAGI. Here the CDR3 reads CASSRRGRNNQPQHF. The CDR3 DNA is TGTGCCAGCAGTCGGAGGGGAAGGAACAATCAGCCCCAGCATTTT.

This chain joins TRBV20-1 and TRBJ2-2; TRBD1 or TRBD2 may be the D gene (5 bases each). Germline V gives CDR1 DFQATT, CDR2 SNEGSKA (reference sequence). V lost 3 bases to trimming and J lost 17 bases, with 25 bases between them. CDR3 size: 14 residues. The CDR3 spells CSARRQRNTGEQFF. The CDR3 DNA follows: TGCAGTGCTAGGCGACAGAGAAACACCGGGGAGCAATTTTTT.

The chain links TRBV3-1 to TRBJ2-1; tentatively, D is TRBD2 (6 bases). V lost 0 bases to trimming and J lost 6 bases, with 15 bases between them. The CDR3 is 16 residues long. Germline V gene data show CDR1 as LGHDT and CDR2 as YNNKEL (reference sequence). Written as DNA, the CDR3 is TGTGCCAGCAGCCAAGAATCCCTAGCGAGGGCCAATGAGCAGTTCTTC. This encodes CASSQESLARANEQFF.

The J gene is TRBJ1-5, the V gene TRBV29-1; D gene ambiguous. CDR1 is SQVTM and CDR2 is ANQGSEA in the germline V gene. V lost 0 bases and J 2 bases, leaving 20 bases between the germline ends. This CDR3 region has 18 residues. CDR3 protein: CSVEEAPWEMIGNQPQHF. CDR3 nucleotides: TGCAGCGTTGAAGAGGCCCCCTGGGAGATGATCGGCAATCAGCCCCAGCATTTT.

This rearrangement joins TRBV6-6 to TRBJ2-3, with 7 bases identical to TRBD2. Trimming removed 6 bases from V and 10 bases from J; junction bases left unmatched: 19. The CDR3 is 16 residues long. Germline V gene lookup returns CDR1 MNHNY and CDR2 SVGAGI (reference sequence). CDR3 nucleotide sequence: TGTGCCAGCAGCCTCCAGCGGGATTCCCGCAACTATGCGCAGTATTTT. It yields the protein CASSLQRDSRNYAQYF.

The chain carries TRBV6-1 and TRBJ1-2; D not resolved. Trimming cost V 4 bases and J 2 bases, with 8 bases left between them. This CDR3 is 13 amino acids long. CDR1 is MNHNS, CDR2 SASEGT, per germline. The chain's CDR3 is CASSVTQNYGYTF. CDR3 sequence (DNA): TGTGCCAGCAGTGTCACACAAAACTATGGCTACACCTTC.

The chain joins TRBV18 to TRBJ2-1; 7 nucleotides line up with TRBD2. The germline V gene has CDR1 KGHSH and CDR2 LQKENI. V was pared by 3 bases and J by 9 bases, with 14 bases of the junction left unmatched. This CDR3 contains 16 residues. The CDR3 spells CASSPAAGNRVGEQFF. The DNA for the CDR3 is TGTGCCAGCTCACCGGCAGCGGGAAATCGTGTGGGTGAGCAGTTCTTC.

The rearrangement joins TRBV7-9 to TRBJ2-3; 15 bases map to TRBD2. Germline V gene lookup returns CDR1 SEHNR and CDR2 FQNEAQ (reference sequence). After removal of 5 bases from V and 4 bases from J, the junction contained 10 bases not matched to a gene. The CDR3 contains 18 residues. In DNA, the CDR3 is TGTGCCAGCAGCCCGGGACTAGCGGGAGGTAGGGGCCCAGATACGCAGTATTTT. Protein sequence: CASSPGLAGGRGPDTQYF.

J is TRBJ2-1 and V is TRBV7-2; 8 nucleotides line up with TRBD1. The CDR3 has 16 amino acids. Looked up from germline, CDR1 is SGHTA and CDR2 is FQGNSA. The J segment lost 10 bases and the V segment lost 0 bases, leaving 11 bases of the junction unmatched. The DNA for the CDR3 is TGTGCCAGCAGCTTAGCGGGCAGGGGGCTTCCCAACGAGCAGTTCTTC. Amino acid sequence: CASSLAGRGLPNEQFF.

The table lists this clonotype with a count of one. V usage is TRBV2 and J usage is TRBJ1-2, with a weak D call TRBD1 (5 bases). Germline-derived CDR1 and CDR2 are SNHLY and FYNNEI. Trimming left V 4 bases short and J 4 bases short, with 10 bases between. The CDR3 sequence is 13 residues long. In DNA form, the CDR3 reads TGTGCCAGCAGTGGGGGCACACGCTATGGCTACACCTTC. Amino acid sequence: CASSGGTRYGYTF.

The chain links TRBV20-1 to TRBJ2-7; 9 bases align to TRBD1. V gave up 5 bases and J gave up 2 bases; unmatched junction bases: 4. The germline gives CDR1 DFQATT, CDR2 SNEGSKA (reference sequence). The length of the CDR3 is 13 residues. DNA of the CDR3: TGCAGTGCTGACGGGGACAGGGCCTACGAGCAGTACTTC. It specifies CSADGDRAYEQYF.

The genes are TRBV7-9 and TRBJ2-2; D call uncertain. Trimming left V 3 bases short and J 3 bases short, with 5 bases between. The CDR3 contains 13 residues. CDR1 is SEHNR and CDR2 is FQNEAQ in the germline V gene (reference sequence). CDR3 coding DNA: TGTGCCAGCAGCTTTGACTACACCGGGGAGCTGTTTTTT. It yields the protein CASSFDYTGELFF.

The chain carries TRBV6-2 or TRBV6-3 and TRBJ2-5; 11 nucleotides match TRBD2. The V and J ends lost 2 bases and 5 bases, in that order; junction bases with no gene match: 10. In germline, CDR1 is MNHEY, CDR2 SVGEGT. The CDR3 is 17 residues long. CDR3 DNA: TGTGCCAGCAGTTACAGATTACTAGCGGGAGAAACGGAGACCCAGTACTTC. This encodes CASSYRLLAGETETQYF.

This clonotype was seen once. The chain recombines TRBV20-1 with TRBJ1-1; tentative D call: TRBD1 (5 bases). The ends were cut back, 4 bases at V and 2 bases at J, with 14 bases in the middle. CDR3 length equals 14 residues. The V gene's germline CDR1 is DFQATT and CDR2 SNEGSKA (reference sequence). The CDR3 DNA reads TGCAGTGCTACCTCCAGGGTCCAAAACACTGAAGCTTTCTTT. As protein: CSATSRVQNTEAFF.

The V and J genes are TRBV25-1 and TRBJ2-2; D is tentatively TRBD1 or TRBD2 (5 bases each). Germline V gene lookup returns CDR1 MGHDK and CDR2 SYGVNS. There are 17 residues in the CDR3. The V and J ends lost 5 bases and 2 bases respectively, with 18 bases between them. CDR3 nucleotides: TGTGCCAGCAGTCCCCCTGGAGGCAGGGCAAACACCGGGGAGCTGTTTTTT. Its protein is CASSPPGGRANTGELFF.

This clonotype has just one count. The chain recombines TRBV20-1 with TRBJ2-4; D remains unclear. This CDR3 is built from 13 residues. Trimming stripped 5 bases from V and 0 bases from J, with 8 bases between. CDR1 is DFQATT and CDR2 is SNEGSKA in the germline V gene (reference sequence). For the CDR3, the DNA is TGCAGTGCTGTGACGGTAGCCAAAAACATTCAGTACTTC. The encoded protein is CSAVTVAKNIQYF.

V usage is TRBV7-6 and J usage is TRBJ1-3; a weak D match, TRBD1 (6 bases). The CDR3 is 16 amino acids. The germline V and J ends were trimmed by 8 bases and 0 bases, with 17 bases remaining between them. Germline CDR1 is SGHVS and CDR2 is FNYEAQ. The CDR3 region is CASGEGDSVSGNTIYF. The CDR3 DNA follows: TGTGCCAGCGGAGAGGGGGACTCCGTCTCTGGAAACACCATATATTTT.

CDR3 sequence reads: CSVEFMTGAADTQYF. The CDR3, as DNA: TGCAGCGTTGAGTTCATGACAGGGGCGGCAGATACGCAGTATTTT. The rearrangement links TRBV29-1 to TRBJ2-3; 8 bases align to TRBD1. The CDR3 length is 15 residues. Germline V lookup: CDR1 SQVTM, CDR2 ANQGSEA. V lost 3 bases to trimming and J lost 4 bases; unmatched junction nucleotides: 9.

This rearrangement joins TRBV12-3 or TRBV12-4 to TRBJ1-5, with no clear D. The V end was cut by 3 bases, the J end by 3 bases, with 9 bases between. The CDR3 spans 14 residues. DNA of the CDR3: TGTGCCAGCAGTTTTGCAGGTAACAATCAGCCCCAGCATTTT. Amino acids: CASSFAGNNQPQHF.

CDR3 protein: CASSRTSGRVLESSYNEQFF. CDR3 DNA sequence: TGTGCCAGCAGCCGGACTAGCGGGAGGGTCCTTGAAAGCTCCTACAATGAGCAGTTCTTC. The rearrangement uses TRBV13 and TRBJ2-1, with TRBD2 matching over 15 bases. CDR1 and CDR2 from the germline V gene are PRHDT and FYEKMQ (reference sequence). This CDR3 contains 20 residues. Germline trimming cut 5 bases from V and 0 bases from J; bases unmatched to any gene: 11. The entire variable domain, with the rest obtained from reference TRBV13 and TRBJ2-1, is as follows: AAGVIQSPRHLIKEKRETATLKCYPIPRHDTVYWYQQGPGQDPQFLISFYEKMQSDKGSIPDRFSAQQFSDYHSELNMSSLELGDSALYFCASSRTSGRVLESSYNEQFFGPGTRLTVL.

The rearrangement joins TRBV30 to TRBJ1-2; D is perhaps TRBD1 (6 bases). The germline V gene has CDR1 GTSNPN and CDR2 SVGIG (reference sequence). The CDR3 has 12 amino acids. With 4 bases removed from V and 7 bases from J, the gap between germline ends came to 13 bases. DNA for the CDR3: TGTGCCTGGACGGATTGGGGGGCTGGCTACACCTTC. Amino acid sequence: CAWTDWGAGYTF. The whole variable domain, filled in from reference TRBV30 and TRBJ1-2, reads SQTIHQWPATLVQPVGSPLSLECTVEGTSNPNLYWYRQAAGRGLQLLFYSVGIGQISSEVPQNLSASRPQDRQFILSSKKLLLSDSGFYLCAWTDWGAGYTFGSGTRLTVV.

The V and J genes are TRBV2 and TRBJ1-5; 7 bases match TRBD1. V gave up 4 bases and J gave up 5 bases; unmatched junction bases: 2. CDR1 SNHLY and CDR2 FYNNEI come from the germline V gene. The CDR3 consists of 13 residues. The CDR3: CASSGQGYQPQHF. The CDR3 DNA reads as TGTGCCAGCAGTGGACAGGGCTATCAGCCCCAGCATTTT. Filled out from reference TRBV2 and TRBJ1-5, the complete variable domain reads EPEVTQTPSHQVTQMGQEVILRCVPISNHLYFYWYRQILGQKVEFLVSFYNNEISEKSEIFDDQFSVERPDGSNFTLKIRSTKLEDSAMYFCASSGQGYQPQHFGDGTRLSIL.

V usage is TRBV27 and J usage is TRBJ2-5; D call uncertain. The CDR3 has 13 amino acids. Germline CDR1 MNHEY, CDR2 SMNVEV (reference sequence). Between the trimmed V and J ends, which lost 3 bases and 1 base, there was a span of 6 bases. CDR3 nucleotides: TGTGCCAGCAGTTTCTCAGTCCAAGAGACCCAGTACTTC. This codes for CASSFSVQETQYF.

V usage is TRBV4-2 and J usage is TRBJ2-4; no clear D gene. The V gene's germline CDR1 is LGHNA and CDR2 YNFKEQ. This CDR3 spans 17 amino acids. V lost 0 bases, J lost 0 bases, and 12 bases lay in between. The CDR3 DNA is TGTGCCAGCAGCCAAGAAGGGTCCTCTCTAGCCAAAAACATTCAGTACTTC. The encoded protein is CASSQEGSSLAKNIQYF.

The rearrangement links TRBV28 to TRBJ1-2, with 8 bases fitting TRBD1. This CDR3 is built from 14 residues. The V gene end was trimmed by 6 bases and the J gene end by 3 bases; junction bases not matched to a gene: 6. Germline V lookup: CDR1 MDHEN, CDR2 SYDVKM. CDR3 residues: CASSLPGQDYGYTF. The CDR3 nucleotides read TGTGCCAGCAGCTTACCGGGACAGGACTATGGCTACACCTTC.

As concerns this clonotype: Sequence at one end of the junction differs from germline and may be a read error. The gene calls are TRBV4-3 and TRBJ1-4; D might be TRBD1 (6 bases). CDR1 and CDR2 from the germline V gene are LGHNA and YSLEER. The CDR3 spans 15 residues. The CDR3 protein is CASSQKTGPAEKLLF. In DNA, the CDR3 is TGCGCCAGCAGCCAGAAAACAGGGCCGGCTGAAAAACTGCTTTTT.